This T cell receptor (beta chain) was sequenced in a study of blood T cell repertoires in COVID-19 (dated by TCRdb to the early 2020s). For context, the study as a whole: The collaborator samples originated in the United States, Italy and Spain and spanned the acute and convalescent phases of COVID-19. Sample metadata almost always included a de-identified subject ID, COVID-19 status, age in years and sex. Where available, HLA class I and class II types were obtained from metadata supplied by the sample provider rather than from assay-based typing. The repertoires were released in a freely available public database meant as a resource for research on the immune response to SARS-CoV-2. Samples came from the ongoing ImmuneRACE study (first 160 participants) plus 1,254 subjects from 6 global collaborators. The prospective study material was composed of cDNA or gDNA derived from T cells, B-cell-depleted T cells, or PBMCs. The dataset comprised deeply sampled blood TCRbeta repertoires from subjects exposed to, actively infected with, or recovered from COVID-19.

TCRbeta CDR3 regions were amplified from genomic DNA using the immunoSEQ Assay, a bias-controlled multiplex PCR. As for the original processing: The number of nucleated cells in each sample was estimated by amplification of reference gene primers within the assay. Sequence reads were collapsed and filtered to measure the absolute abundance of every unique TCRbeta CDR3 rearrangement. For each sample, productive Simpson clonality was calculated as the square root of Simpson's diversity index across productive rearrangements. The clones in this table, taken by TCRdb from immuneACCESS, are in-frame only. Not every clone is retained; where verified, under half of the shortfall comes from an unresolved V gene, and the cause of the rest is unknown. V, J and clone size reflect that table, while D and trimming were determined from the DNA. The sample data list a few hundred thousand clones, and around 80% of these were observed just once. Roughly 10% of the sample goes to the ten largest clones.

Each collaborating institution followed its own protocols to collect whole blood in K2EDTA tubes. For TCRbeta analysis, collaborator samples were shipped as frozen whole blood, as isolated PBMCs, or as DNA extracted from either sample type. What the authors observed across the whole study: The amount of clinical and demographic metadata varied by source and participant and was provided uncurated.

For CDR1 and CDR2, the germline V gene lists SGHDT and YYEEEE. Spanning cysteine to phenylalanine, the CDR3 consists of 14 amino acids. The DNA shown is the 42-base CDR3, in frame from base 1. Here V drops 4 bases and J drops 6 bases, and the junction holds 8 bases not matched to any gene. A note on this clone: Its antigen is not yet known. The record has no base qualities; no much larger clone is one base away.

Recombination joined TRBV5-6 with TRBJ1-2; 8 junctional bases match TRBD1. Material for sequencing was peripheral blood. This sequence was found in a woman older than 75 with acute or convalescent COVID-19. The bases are TGTGCCAGCAGCCCTCCGGGACAGGTGAATGGCTACACCTTC. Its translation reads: CASSPPGQVNGYTF.